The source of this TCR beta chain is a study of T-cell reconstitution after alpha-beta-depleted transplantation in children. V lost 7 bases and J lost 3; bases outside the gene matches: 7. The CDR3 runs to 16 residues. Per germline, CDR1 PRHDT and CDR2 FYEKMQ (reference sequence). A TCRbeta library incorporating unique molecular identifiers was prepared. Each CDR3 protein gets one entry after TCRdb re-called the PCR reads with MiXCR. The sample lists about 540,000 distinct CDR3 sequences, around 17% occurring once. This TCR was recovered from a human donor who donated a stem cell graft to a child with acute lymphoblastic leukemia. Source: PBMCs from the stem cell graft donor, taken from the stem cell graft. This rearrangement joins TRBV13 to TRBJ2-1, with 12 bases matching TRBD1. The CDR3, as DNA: TGTGCCAGCACCGCCGGGACAGGGGGCTTCTACAATGAGCAGTTCTTC. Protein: CASTAGTGGFYNEQFF.